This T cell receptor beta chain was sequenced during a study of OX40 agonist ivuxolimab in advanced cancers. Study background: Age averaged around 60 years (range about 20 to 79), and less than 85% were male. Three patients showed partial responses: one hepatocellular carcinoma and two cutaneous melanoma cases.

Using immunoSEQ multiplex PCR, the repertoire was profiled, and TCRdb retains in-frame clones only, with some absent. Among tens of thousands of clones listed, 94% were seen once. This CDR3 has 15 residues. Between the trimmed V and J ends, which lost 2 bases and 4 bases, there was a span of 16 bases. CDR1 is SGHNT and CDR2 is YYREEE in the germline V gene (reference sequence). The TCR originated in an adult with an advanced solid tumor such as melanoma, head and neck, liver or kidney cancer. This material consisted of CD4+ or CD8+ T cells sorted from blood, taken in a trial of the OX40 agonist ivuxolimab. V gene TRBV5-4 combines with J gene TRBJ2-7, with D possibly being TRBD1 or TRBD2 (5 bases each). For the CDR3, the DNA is TGTGCCAGCAGCTTTGGGGTGGGGGTTTCATACGAGCAGTACTTC. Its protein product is CASSFGVGVSYEQYF.